Detailed here is one T cell receptor (beta chain). What it binds is not known. The CDR3 runs to 14 residues. Trimming removed 0 bases from V and 5 bases from J, with 13 bases in between. Germline lookup yields CDR1 GTSNPN and CDR2 SVGIG (reference sequence). Expressed TCRB transcripts were sequenced, since all the RNA that had been isolated was reverse transcribed. Naive, central memory and regulatory T cell samples averaged around 3.3 million reads. Method: immunoSEQ multiplex PCR; TCRdb's copy keeps in-frame clones and lacks some. Of around 310,000 clones in the sample, about 10% were seen once. The data were obtained in a study of beta chain features in type 1 diabetes. Findings of the study overall: Possible PCR preference for shorter templates applied equally to patients and controls. Since sequencing was performed on cDNA, cells with high TCR expression could be over-represented. Researchers report that Type 1 diabetes patients had moderately but significantly shorter TCRB CDR3s across all four CD4+ subsets.

The chain uses TRBV30 and TRBJ1-2; possibly TRBD1 for D (5 bases). Sample: naive CD4+ T cells from blood. This receptor was obtained from a woman aged 25 to 39 in good health. The CDR3 DNA reads TGTGCCTGGAGTGTCGCCCAGGGTGGATATGGCTACACCTTC. Amino acid sequence: CAWSVAQGGYGYTF.